The source of this T cell receptor beta chain is a study of cytomegalovirus exposure and HLA in healthy donors. This clone was observed a single time. Use of 60 Vbeta and 13 Jbeta primers characterized the PCR. The data were produced by immunoSEQ multiplex PCR, yet TCRdb's version contains in-frame clones alone and is incomplete. The data contain 100,000 to 150,000 clones, around 85% of them seen just once; the ten biggest clones take up roughly 4%. The germline V gene encodes CDR1 MNHEY and CDR2 SMNVEV (reference sequence). This CDR3 spans 15 amino acids. V lost 4 bases, J lost 5 bases, and 17 bases lay in between.

The sequence was obtained from a man aged 18 to 30 in good health and CMV-seropositive. The chain combines TRBV27 with TRBJ2-5, with a possible D match to TRBD2 (5 bases). The sample consisted of PBMCs. The CDR3 DNA reads TGTGCCAGCAGTTACTCAACGGCGGGTAGGGAGACCCAGTACTTC. Residues: CASSYSTAGRETQYF.